This T cell receptor beta chain was identified during a study of blood T cell repertoires in COVID-19. The CDR3 spans 15 residues. Per germline, CDR1 MGHRA and CDR2 YSYEKL. V lost 1 base to trimming and J lost 6 bases, with 15 bases between them. The protocol was immunoSEQ multiplex PCR, while the TCRdb copy is restricted to in-frame clones and leaves out a portion. Of 150,000 to 200,000 clones listed, about 87% are singletons. This receptor was identified in a man between 18 and 35 years old with active or convalescent COVID-19. Sequenced sample: peripheral blood. V is TRBV4-1 and J is TRBJ1-1; D is possibly TRBD1 (5 bases). The CDR3 is CASSQAGGLGPEAFF. CDR3 nucleotide sequence: TGCGCCAGCAGCCAAGCGGGGGGTTTAGGCCCTGAAGCTTTCTTT.